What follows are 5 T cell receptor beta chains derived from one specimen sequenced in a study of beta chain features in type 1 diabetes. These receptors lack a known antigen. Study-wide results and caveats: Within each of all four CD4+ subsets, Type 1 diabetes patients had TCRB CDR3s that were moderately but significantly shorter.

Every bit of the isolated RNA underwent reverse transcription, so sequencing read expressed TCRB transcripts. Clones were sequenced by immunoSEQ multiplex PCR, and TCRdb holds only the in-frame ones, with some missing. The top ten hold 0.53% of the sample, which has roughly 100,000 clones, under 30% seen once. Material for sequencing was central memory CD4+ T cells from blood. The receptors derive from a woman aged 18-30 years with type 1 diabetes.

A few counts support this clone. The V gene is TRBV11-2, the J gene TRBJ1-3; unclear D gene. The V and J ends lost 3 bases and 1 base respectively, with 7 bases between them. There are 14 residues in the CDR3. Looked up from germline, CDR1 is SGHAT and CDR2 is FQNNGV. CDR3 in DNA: TGTGCCAGCAGCTTGTCCCTATCTGGAAACACCATATATTTT. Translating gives CASSLSLSGNTIYF.

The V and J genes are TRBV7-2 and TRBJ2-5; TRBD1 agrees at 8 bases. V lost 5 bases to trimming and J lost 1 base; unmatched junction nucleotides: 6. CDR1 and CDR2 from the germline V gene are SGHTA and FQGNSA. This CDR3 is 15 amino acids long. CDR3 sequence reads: CASSLRGRPQETQYF. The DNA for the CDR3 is TGTGCCAGCAGCCTCAGGGGGCGCCCCCAAGAGACCCAGTACTTC.

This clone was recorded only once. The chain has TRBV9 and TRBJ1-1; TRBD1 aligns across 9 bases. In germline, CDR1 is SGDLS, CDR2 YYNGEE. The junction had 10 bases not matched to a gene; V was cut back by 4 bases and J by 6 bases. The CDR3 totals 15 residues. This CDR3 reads CASSTLTGGRAEAFF. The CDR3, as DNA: TGTGCCAGCAGCACACTCACAGGGGGCAGAGCTGAAGCTTTCTTT. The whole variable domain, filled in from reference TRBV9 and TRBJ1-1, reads DSGVTQTPKHLITATGQRVTLRCSPRSGDLSVYWYQQSLDQGLQFLIQYYNGEERAKGNILERFSAQQFPDLHSELNLSSLELGDSALYFCASSTLTGGRAEAFFGQGTRLTVV.

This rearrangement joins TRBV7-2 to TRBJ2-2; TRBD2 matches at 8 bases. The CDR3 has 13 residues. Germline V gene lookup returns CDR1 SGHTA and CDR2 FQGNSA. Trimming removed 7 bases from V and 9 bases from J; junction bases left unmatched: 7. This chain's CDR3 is CASTPGGGRELFF. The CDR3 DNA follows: TGTGCCAGCACCCCCGGGGGGGGTAGGGAGCTGTTTTTT.

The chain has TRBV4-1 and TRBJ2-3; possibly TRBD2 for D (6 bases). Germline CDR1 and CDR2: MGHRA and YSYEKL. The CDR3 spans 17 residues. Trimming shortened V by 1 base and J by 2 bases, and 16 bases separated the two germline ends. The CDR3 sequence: CASSQALRADYTDTQYF. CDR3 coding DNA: TGCGCCAGCAGCCAAGCCCTCAGAGCGGACTACACAGATACGCAGTATTTT.